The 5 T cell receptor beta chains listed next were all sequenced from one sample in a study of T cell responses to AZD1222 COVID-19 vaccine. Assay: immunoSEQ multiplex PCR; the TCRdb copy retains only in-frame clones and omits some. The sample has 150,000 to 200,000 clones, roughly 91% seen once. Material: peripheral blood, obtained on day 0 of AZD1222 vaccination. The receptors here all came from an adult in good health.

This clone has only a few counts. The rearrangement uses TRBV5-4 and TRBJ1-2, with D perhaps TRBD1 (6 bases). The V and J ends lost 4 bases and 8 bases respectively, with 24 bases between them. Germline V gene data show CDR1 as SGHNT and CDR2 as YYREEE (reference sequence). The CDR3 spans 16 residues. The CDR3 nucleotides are TGTGCCAGCAGCCCGAGCCTAAACAGGGAAGGAAACGGCTACACCTTC. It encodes CASSPSLNREGNGYTF.

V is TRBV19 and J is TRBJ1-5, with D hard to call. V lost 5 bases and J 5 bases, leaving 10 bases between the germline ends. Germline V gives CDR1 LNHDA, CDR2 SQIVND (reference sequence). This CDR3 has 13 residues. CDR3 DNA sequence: TGTGCCAGTAGTCTACTGGAGGATCAGCCCCAGCATTTT. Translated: CASSLLEDQPQHF.

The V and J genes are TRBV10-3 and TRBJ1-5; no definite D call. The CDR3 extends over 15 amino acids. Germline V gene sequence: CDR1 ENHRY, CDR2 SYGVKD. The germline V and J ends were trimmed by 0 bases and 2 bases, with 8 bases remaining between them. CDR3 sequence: CAISESGLGNQPQHF. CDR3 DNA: TGTGCCATCAGTGAGTCCGGACTAGGCAATCAGCCCCAGCATTTT.

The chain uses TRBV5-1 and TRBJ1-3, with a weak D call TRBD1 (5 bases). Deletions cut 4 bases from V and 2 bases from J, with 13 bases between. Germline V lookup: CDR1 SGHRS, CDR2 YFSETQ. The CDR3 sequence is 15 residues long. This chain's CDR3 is CASSVSQGTGNTIYF. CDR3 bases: TGCGCCAGCAGCGTATCTCAGGGTACTGGAAACACCATATATTTT.

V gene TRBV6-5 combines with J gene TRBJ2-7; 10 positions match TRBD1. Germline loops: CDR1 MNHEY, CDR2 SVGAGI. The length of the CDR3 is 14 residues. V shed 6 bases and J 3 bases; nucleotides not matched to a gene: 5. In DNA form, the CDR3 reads TGTGCCAGCAGCAAGGACAGGGGGGTCTACGAGCAGTACGTC. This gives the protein CASSKDRGVYEQYV.